The clone carrying this T cell receptor beta chain appeared a few times. The antigen is undetermined. Trimming took off 4 bases at V and 4 bases at J, with 8 bases between the two ends. CDR3 length: 12 amino acids. CDR1 and CDR2 from the germline V gene are SGHVS and FNYEAQ. The data stem from a study of T cell repertoires in cytomegalovirus infection. One entry per CDR3 protein, called by TCRdb with MiXCR from the reads. The sample carries roughly 990,000 distinct CDR3 sequences, 30% to 40% recorded once. Source: cultured CD8+ T cells from PBMCs, taken from culture after CMV antigen stimulation. V usage is TRBV7-6 and J usage is TRBJ2-7; D unclear. The TCR originated in a human donor in good health (CMV status not recorded). Some clones in this sample may be carry-over from other donors' samples. The CDR3 is CASSWTYYEQYF. CDR3 DNA sequence: TGTGCCAGCAGCTGGACCTATTACGAGCAGTACTTC.